This T cell receptor beta chain emerged from a study of tumor and adjacent non-tumor tissue in lung cancer. The CDR3 is 18 amino acids. Germline V CDR1 and CDR2: SSHAT, FNYEAQ (reference sequence). The template was RNA from unsorted bulk tissue. Concerning this clonotype: The junction shows a germline mismatch at one end, possibly a read error.

TCRbeta libraries were built with three rounds of nested PCR, modified from ARM-PCR. MiXCR, applied by TCRdb to the multiplex PCR reads, yields one record per CDR3 protein. The table shows approximately 150,000 distinct CDR3 sequences, with approximately 70% occurring only once. The sequenced sample was lung tumor tissue. The chain links TRBV7-7 to TRBJ2-3, with 7 bases matching TRBD2. The clonotype was recovered from a man between 60 and 75 years old with small cell lung cancer. CDR3 amino acids: CASSPRTFRGGAADTQYF. CDR3 nucleotide sequence: TGTGCTAGCAGCCCCCGAACATTCCGGGGAGGGGCCGCAGATACGCAGTATTTT.